This paragraph reports one TCR beta chain. Its cognate antigen is unknown. The source of the sample is a study of beta chain features in type 1 diabetes. Study-level points and caveats: HLA effects on TCRB rearrangement stayed unresolved here. Fewer junction insertions and more nucleotide deletions appeared in type 1 diabetes patients.

Sorting with CD45RO/CCR7/CD25/CD127/CD95/CD27 yielded naive, central memory, regulatory and stem-like memory CD4+ cells. Sequencing targeted expressed TCRB transcripts, as all isolated RNA had been reverse transcribed. Method: immunoSEQ multiplex PCR; TCRdb's copy keeps in-frame clones and lacks some. The data show about 360,000 clones, with roughly 12% seen just once and roughly 0.015% held by the top ten. This TCR came from a man between 18 and 35 years old in good health. Specimen: naive CD4+ T cells from blood.

The CDR3 protein is CASSLATGIGANVLTF. Here the CDR3 DNA reads TGTGCCAGCAGCTTAGCCACAGGGATTGGGGCCAACGTCCTGACTTTC. The chain employs TRBV7-9 and TRBJ2-6; TRBD1 might be the D (6 bases). Germline V gene data show CDR1 as SEHNR and CDR2 as FQNEAQ (reference sequence). V was clipped by 0 bases and J by 3 bases, with 9 bases between them. The CDR3 is 16 amino acids.